One sample yielded the 14 T cell receptor beta chains listed below, sequenced in a study of CD8+ T cells in alopecia areata (dated by TCRdb to 2016 to 2019). Pooled mouse cutaneous lymph node cells were stained for CD4, CD8alpha, NKG2D, NKG2ACE and other markers, then sorted on a BD Influx. Library preparation employed the immunoSEQ multiplex PCR assay. For TCR sequencing, RNA was extracted from every sample and reverse transcribed into cDNA to serve as template. TCRdb mirrors the immuneACCESS table, restricted to in-frame sequences. Some clones are absent from its copies; in checked studies, under half trace to an unresolved V gene, and the reason for the others is unknown. This sample is represented by under 20,000 clones, with no singletons among them. In total, the top ten clones hold approximately 30% of the sample. The source material was CD8+ T cells sorted from a lymph node. The receptors were gathered from a C3H/HeJ mouse with alopecia areata. This strain of mice has MHC haplotype H2-k.

The table lists this clone with many counts. Gene and germline names: mouse. The read ends 4 residues early relative to the CDR3; the germline J gene fills the gap. V is TRBV3 and J is TRBJ1-1; TRBD1 is a possible D gene (6 bases). V gave up 1 base and J gave up 3 bases, with 6 bases separating them. The CDR3 covers 13 residues. Germline CDR1 reads SNHLY; CDR2 reads FYNGKV (reference sequence). Partial CDR3 DNA: TGTGCCAGCAGCTTAGAGGGGGACACA. This sequence encodes CASSLEGDT. The CDR3, in full, reads CASSLEGDTEVFF.

By sample share, this clone is medium-sized. Gene names denote mouse genes. Read data end 4 residues before the CDR3 end; the end is taken from the germline J gene. The V and J genes are TRBV19 and TRBJ2-5; 13 nucleotides agree with TRBD2. The CDR3 has 18 amino acids. In germline, CDR1 is FNHDT, CDR2 SITEND (reference sequence). V lost 2 bases and J lost 3; bases outside the gene matches: 9. The sequenced part of the CDR3 DNA is TGTGCCAGCAGTATCCGATCCGGGACTGGGGGGGAACAAGAC. Its protein product is CASSIRSGTGGEQD. The entire CDR3 protein reads CASSIRSGTGGEQDTQYF. Full variable domain (remainder filled in from reference TRBV19 and TRBJ2-5): GGIITQTPKFLIGQEGQKLTLKCQQNFNHDTMYWYRQDSGKGLRLIYYSITENDLQKGDLSEGYDASREKKSSFSLTVTSAQKNEMAVFLCASSIRSGTGGEQDTQYFGPGTRLLVL.

Ten or more counts support this clone. Germline and genes: mouse. The read ends 4 residues shy of where the CDR3 ends; the end is completed using the germline J gene. J is TRBJ1-1 and V is TRBV13-3; 8 positions match TRBD1. Germline CDR1 and CDR2: NNHDY and SYVADS. The CDR3 totals 14 residues. V shed 3 bases and J 4 bases; nucleotides not matched to a gene: 5. The sequenced part of the CDR3 DNA is TGTGCCAGCAGTGCCAGGGGGCAAGGCACA. Translated, it gives CASSARGQGT. From start to end, the CDR3 is CASSARGQGTEVFF.

Details on this clone: These gene names are mouse names. The covered CDR3 bases are TGTGCCTGGAGTCGGACTTAT. This translates into CAWSRTY. The whole CDR3 sequence reads CAWSRTYEQYF. The chain has TRBV31 and TRBJ2-7; possible D gene TRBD2, 5 bases. The read terminates 4 residues ahead of where the CDR3 ends, so the germline J gene completes it. The CDR3 sequence is 11 residues long. Looked up from germline, CDR1 is GKSSPN and CDR2 is SITVG.

This clone was counted ten times or more. The genes and germline here are from mouse. CDR3: CASSGLGGRAETLYF. CDR3 bases read: TGTGCCAGCAGTGGTCTGGGGGGGCGCGCAGAA. This sequence joins TRBV13-3 and TRBJ2-3; TRBD2 agrees at 10 bases. The read ends 4 residues shy of where the CDR3 ends; the end is completed using the germline J gene. The CDR3 has 15 amino acids. Germline V gene sequence: CDR1 NNHDY, CDR2 SYVADS. Trimming cost V 3 bases and J 3 bases; bases outside gene matches: 4.

Many counts were recorded for this clone. Each gene name is a mouse one. From the germline J gene comes the end of the CDR3, since the read stops 4 residues before it. V gene TRBV13-3 combines with J gene TRBJ2-5; possibly TRBD1 for D (6 bases). The CDR3 covers 14 residues. V lost 0 bases and J lost 1, with 6 bases in between. From germline, CDR1 is NNHDY and CDR2 SYVADS. The CDR3 spells CASSDGTDQDTQYF. CDR3 DNA (partial): TGTGCCAGCAGTGATGGGACAGACCAAGAC.

This clone has more than one count but fewer than ten. The gene names here belong to mouse. The read finishes 4 residues shy of the CDR3 end, and the germline J gene is used to complete it. The chain couples TRBV19 to TRBJ2-5; 7 nucleotides align to TRBD1. The CDR3 spans 14 residues. V lost 2 bases, J lost 3 bases, and 3 bases stayed unmatched. The germline V gene has CDR1 FNHDT and CDR2 SITEND (reference sequence). CDR3 amino acids: CASSIWDRQDTQYF. The part of the CDR3 DNA that was read is TGTGCCAGCAGTATCTGGGACAGACAAGAC.

On this clone itself: Germline and genes: mouse. The read terminates 4 residues before the CDR3 end, so the remaining end is supplied by the germline J gene. V and J are TRBV1 and TRBJ2-7, with 11 bases fitting TRBD1. CDR3 length: 15 residues. The junction had 1 base not matched to a gene; V was cut back by 0 bases and J by 3 bases. Germline assignment: CDR1 NSQYPW and CDR2 LRSPGD (reference sequence). The CDR3 DNA, read in part, is TGCACCTGCAGTGCAGAAGGGACAGGGGGCTAT. Residues: CTCSAEGTGGY. In full, the CDR3 is CTCSAEGTGGYEQYF.

The table lists this clone with a few counts. All gene names here are mouse names. The sequenced part of the CDR3 DNA is TGTGCCAGCAGTGACAGGGCCTCCAACGAA. Translation gives CASSDRASNE. In full, the CDR3 is CASSDRASNERLFF. J is TRBJ1-4 and V is TRBV13-1; maybe TRBD1 (5 bases). The read gets to within 4 residues of the CDR3 end, and the germline J gene fills in the rest. The germline gives CDR1 NSHNY, CDR2 SYGAGN. V was clipped by 2 bases and J by 2 bases, with 7 bases between them. This CDR3 has 14 residues.

This clone turned up a few times. Gene names and germline match the mouse. The observed sequence ends 4 residues before the CDR3 terminus, with the missing tail filled in from the germline J gene. This sequence joins TRBV13-3 and TRBJ1-1, with TRBD1 matching 7 bases. Germline lookup yields CDR1 NNHDY and CDR2 SYVADS. The CDR3 runs to 15 residues. V shed 1 base, J shed 1 base, and the junction held 4 bases outside the gene matches. Incomplete CDR3 DNA: TGTGCCAGCAGTGATCCCCGGGACAGGAACACA. This sequence encodes CASSDPRDRNT. The CDR3 in full is CASSDPRDRNTEVFF.

This clone was seen repeatedly, ten times or more. Mouse gene names and germline throughout. The read ends 4 residues early relative to the CDR3; the germline J gene fills the gap. The chain employs TRBV13-3 and TRBJ1-1; perhaps TRBD1 as D (5 bases). The CDR3 spans 14 residues. CDR1 is NNHDY and CDR2 is SYVADS in the germline V gene. V gave up 2 bases and J gave up 0 bases, with 8 bases separating them. CDR3 residues: CASSDDSANTEVFF. The CDR3 bases that were read are TGTGCCAGCAGTGACGACAGTGCAAACACA.

This clone was seen only a few times. Gene names are the mouse ones. The DNA ends 4 residues before the CDR3 does, and the rest of the CDR3 is filled in from the germline J gene. The genes are TRBV5 and TRBJ1-4; perhaps TRBD1 as D (6 bases). With 0 bases removed from V and 6 bases from J, the gap between germline ends came to 14 bases. The CDR3 is 16 residues long. From germline, CDR1 is LGHNA and CDR2 YNLKQL (reference sequence). CDR3 region: CASSQEGGQFDERLFF. Incomplete CDR3 DNA: TGTGCCAGCAGCCAAGAAGGGGGACAATTCGACGAA.

With regard to this clone: Gene labels here are mouse ones. The CDR3 is cut off 4 residues early in the read; its end comes from the germline J gene. This chain uses TRBV13-1 with TRBJ2-5; tentatively, D is TRBD1 (6 bases). The V gene lost 3 bases and the J gene lost 0 bases, with 8 bases spanning the gap. The CDR3 runs to 14 residues. CDR1 is NSHNY, CDR2 SYGAGN, per germline. The chain's CDR3 is CASSAQGNQDTQYF. The DNA read from the CDR3 is TGTGCCAGCAGTGCTCAGGGGAACCAAGAC.

Regarding this clone: The gene names here belong to mouse. The read terminates 4 residues before the CDR3 end, so the remaining end is supplied by the germline J gene. V is TRBV19 and J is TRBJ2-7, with a weak D call TRBD1 (6 bases). The length of the CDR3 is 13 residues. In germline, CDR1 is FNHDT, CDR2 SITEND (reference sequence). V shed 6 bases and J shed 0 bases, with 10 bases lying between them. This chain's CDR3 is CASTTGISYEQYF. The CDR3 DNA, read in part, is TGTGCCAGCACAACAGGGATCTCCTAT.